Each of the 32 T cell receptor beta chains below was sequenced from the same sample in a study of technical replicates of blood from a few donors. Measured with immunoSEQ multiplex PCR; TCRdb has only the in-frame clones, and not every one. Found here are approximately 70,000 clones, 92% of them singletons; the top ten hold about 0.39%. The sample taken for sequencing was T cells isolated from PBMCs. These receptors came from a human donor in good health.

The gene calls are TRBV10-2 and TRBJ1-1, with D perhaps TRBD1 (6 bases). This CDR3 has 17 amino acids. Deletions cut 3 bases from V and 3 bases from J, with 20 bases between. In germline, CDR1 is WSHSY, CDR2 SAAADI. The CDR3 DNA sequence: TGCGCCAGCAGTGATCCTTACGGAAGGGGGAGGGACACTGAAGCTTTCTTT. Translated, it gives CASSDPYGRGRDTEAFF.

V usage is TRBV7-2 and J usage is TRBJ2-1, with D possibly matching TRBD2 (5 bases). Looked up from germline, CDR1 is SGHTA and CDR2 is FQGNSA. Trimming pared 3 bases from V and 6 bases from J, leaving 18 bases between. This CDR3 spans 16 amino acids. As DNA, the CDR3 is TGTGCCAGCAGCTTTAGGCCGGGATTTACCTTCAATGAGCAGTTCTTC. Protein sequence: CASSFRPGFTFNEQFF.

This clone was found once. The rearrangement joins TRBV30 to TRBJ1-2, with D unclear. CDR1 is GTSNPN, CDR2 SVGIG, per germline (reference sequence). Deletions cut 2 bases from V and 8 bases from J, with 15 bases between. This CDR3 contains 13 residues. The CDR3 DNA is TGTGCCTGGAGTCAAACATACAGTCGGGGCTACACCTTC. This encodes CAWSQTYSRGYTF.

This clone was detected once. The chain employs TRBV29-1 and TRBJ2-3; TRBD1 matches 7 bases. V gave up 6 bases and J gave up 0 bases; unmatched junction bases: 3. Germline CDR1 and CDR2: SQVTM and ANQGSEA. This CDR3 has 13 amino acids. CDR3 DNA: TGCAGCGTGACAGGGTCTAGCACAGATACGCAGTATTTT. This sequence encodes CSVTGSSTDTQYF.

The rearrangement links TRBV7-2 to TRBJ1-5, with D hard to call. The CDR3 sequence is 12 residues long. With 2 bases removed from V and 4 bases from J, the gap between germline ends came to 3 bases. Germline lookup yields CDR1 SGHTA and CDR2 FQGNSA. DNA of the CDR3: TGTGCCAGCAGCTTACCTAATCAGCCCCAGCATTTT. This translates into CASSLPNQPQHF. Full variable domain (missing parts from reference TRBV7-2 and TRBJ1-5): GAGVSQSPSNKVTEKGKDVELRCDPISGHTALYWYRQSLGQGLEFLIYFQGNSAPDKSGLPSDRFSAERTGGSVSTLTIQRTQQEDSAVYLCASSLPNQPQHFGDGTRLSIL.

J is TRBJ1-2 and V is TRBV6-5, with 8 bases that match TRBD1. The CDR3 covers 13 residues. J gave up 8 bases and V 6 bases, and 8 bases lay outside the gene matches. Germline V lookup: CDR1 MNHEY, CDR2 SVGAGI. The CDR3 sequence is CASRIGQGWGYTF. The CDR3 nucleotides read TGTGCCAGCAGGATCGGACAGGGCTGGGGCTACACCTTC.

The table lists this clone with a count of one. This sequence joins TRBV5-1 and TRBJ1-4; D is perhaps TRBD1 (5 bases). Germline V lookup: CDR1 SGHRS, CDR2 YFSETQ. V lost 0 bases, J lost 3 bases, and 6 bases lay in between. The CDR3 spans 14 residues. The CDR3 DNA sequence: TGCGCCAGCAGCTTGGAGGGGTCTAATGAAAAACTGTTTTTT. Translating gives CASSLEGSNEKLFF.

This chain connects TRBV28 to TRBJ1-2; TRBD1 aligns across 8 bases. The CDR3 has 16 residues. Germline loops: CDR1 MDHEN, CDR2 SYDVKM. Trimming cost V 3 bases and J 3 bases; bases outside gene matches: 9. The CDR3: CASSFRWDRPDYGYTF. The CDR3 DNA is TGTGCCAGCAGTTTTCGGTGGGACAGGCCGGACTATGGCTACACCTTC.

This chain joins TRBV6-1 and TRBJ1-1, with 8 positions matching TRBD1. Germline lookup yields CDR1 MNHNS and CDR2 SASEGT. This CDR3 spans 12 amino acids. V gave up 10 bases and J gave up 5 bases; unmatched junction bases: 6. Written as DNA, the CDR3 is TGTGCCATTGACAGGGGCGGGACTGAAGCTTTCTTT. As protein: CAIDRGGTEAFF.

V and J are TRBV4-1 and TRBJ2-3, with 9 positions matching TRBD2. CDR3 length: 18 amino acids. CDR1 and CDR2 from the germline V gene are MGHRA and YSYEKL. J gave up 2 bases and V 1 base, and 10 bases lay outside the gene matches. This CDR3 reads CASSQASSGTSYTDTQYF. Here the CDR3 DNA reads TGCGCCAGCAGCCAAGCCTCCTCCGGGACTAGCTACACAGATACGCAGTATTTT.

In its sample, this clone was seen once. V usage is TRBV27 and J usage is TRBJ1-1; D gene unclear. Germline V gene lookup returns CDR1 MNHEY and CDR2 SMNVEV (reference sequence). V lost 7 bases and J 10 bases, leaving 13 bases between the germline ends. The length of the CDR3 is 11 residues. DNA of the CDR3: TGTGCCAGCAATAGATATCCGCGAGCTTTCTTT. Residues: CASNRYPRAFF.

This chain uses TRBV5-1 with TRBJ2-7, with a possible D match to TRBD1 (5 bases). This CDR3 is built from 17 residues. Trimming removed 1 base from V and 0 bases from J, with 17 bases in between. Per germline, CDR1 SGHRS and CDR2 YFSETQ. CDR3 in amino acids: CASSLWEGAASSYEQYF. The CDR3 DNA reads TGCGCCAGCAGCTTGTGGGAAGGGGCCGCCTCCTCCTACGAGCAGTACTTC. Full variable domain (rest looked up from reference TRBV5-1 and TRBJ2-7): KAGVTQTPRYLIKTRGQQVTLSCSPISGHRSVSWYQQTPGQGLQFLFEYFSETQRNKGNFPGRFSGRQFSNSRSEMNVSTLELGDSALYLCASSLWEGAASSYEQYFGPGTRLTVT.

The genes are TRBV29-1 and TRBJ2-5; D unresolved. The CDR3 runs to 14 residues. V gave up 3 bases and J gave up 0 bases, with 11 bases separating them. Germline V gene data show CDR1 as SQVTM and CDR2 as ANQGSEA. CDR3 protein: CSVEFLSYQETQYF. The CDR3 DNA follows: TGCAGCGTTGAGTTTCTCTCGTACCAAGAGACCCAGTACTTC.

The rearrangement joins TRBV10-3 to TRBJ2-3; tentatively, D is TRBD2 (6 bases). Looked up from germline, CDR1 is ENHRY and CDR2 is SYGVKD. V lost 4 bases to trimming and J lost 2 bases, with 13 bases between them. CDR3 length: 15 amino acids. Written as DNA, the CDR3 is TGTGCCATCAGTGGCGGGACGCCTTTCACAGATACGCAGTATTTT. It codes for CAISGGTPFTDTQYF.

The DNA of the CDR3 is TGCAGCGTGGGTGGCGGGGGCTCCTACGAGCAGTACTTC. As protein: CSVGGGGSYEQYF. This chain uses TRBV29-1 with TRBJ2-7; 7 nucleotides line up with TRBD2. The J segment lost 0 bases and the V segment lost 6 bases, leaving 5 bases of the junction unmatched. CDR3 size: 13 residues. CDR1 and CDR2 (germline): SQVTM, ANQGSEA.

This chain links TRBV5-1 with TRBJ2-2; TRBD1 agrees at 8 bases. With V trimmed by 3 bases and J by 1 base, 11 bases remained unmatched. CDR1 is SGHRS and CDR2 is YFSETQ in the germline V gene. The CDR3 has 18 residues. Here the CDR3 reads CASSSDRAKYKNTGELFF. CDR3 sequence (DNA): TGCGCCAGCAGCTCGGACAGGGCAAAATATAAGAACACCGGGGAGCTGTTTTTT.

This chain connects TRBV6-6 to TRBJ2-7, with 11 nucleotides matching TRBD2. With V trimmed by 4 bases and J by 1 base, 3 bases remained unmatched. Looked up from germline, CDR1 is MNHNY and CDR2 is SVGAGI (reference sequence). This CDR3 is built from 15 residues. The DNA of the CDR3 is TGTGCCAGCAGTTCTAGCGGGAGGTCTTCCTACGAGCAGTACTTC. Translated, it gives CASSSSGRSSYEQYF.

This chain links TRBV4-1 with TRBJ2-1; TRBD1 is a possible D gene (5 bases). Trimming pared 0 bases from V and 8 bases from J, leaving 11 bases between. This CDR3 has 14 residues. Germline values: CDR1 MGHRA, CDR2 YSYEKL. The CDR3 reads CASSQEIVGDEQFF. The CDR3 DNA sequence: TGCGCCAGCAGCCAAGAAATTGTAGGGGATGAGCAGTTCTTC.

V gene TRBV29-1 combines with J gene TRBJ2-1, with TRBD2 matching over 12 bases. This CDR3 contains 15 residues. V shed 6 bases and J 6 bases; nucleotides not matched to a gene: 9. Germline-derived CDR1 and CDR2 are SQVTM and ANQGSEA. CDR3 bases: TGCAGCGTCCTGACTAGCGGGAGCGTCGGCAATGAGCAGTTCTTC. The encoded protein is CSVLTSGSVGNEQFF.

This clone was seen only a few times. The chain uses TRBV5-1 and TRBJ1-1; 8 bases line up with TRBD1. The V gene's germline CDR1 is SGHRS and CDR2 YFSETQ. CDR3 length: 15 amino acids. Trimming took 4 bases from V and 1 from J; bases not matched to a gene: 6. The chain's CDR3 is CASSLSTGENTEAFF. CDR3 nucleotides: TGCGCCAGCAGCCTATCGACAGGGGAGAACACTGAAGCTTTCTTT.

In this sample, this clone turned up once. The CDR3 DNA is TGTGCCAGCAGTTCCGGGGGGGCTGGGGCCAACGTCCTGACTTTC. It specifies CASSSGGAGANVLTF. The chain combines TRBV7-7 with TRBJ2-6; 8 bases are shared with TRBD2. After removal of 6 bases from V and 2 bases from J, the junction contained 3 bases not matched to a gene. This CDR3 comprises 15 residues. Per the germline V gene, CDR1 is SSHAT and CDR2 is FNYEAQ (reference sequence). Filled out from reference TRBV7-7 and TRBJ2-6, the complete variable domain reads GAGVSQSPRYKVTKRGQDVTLRCDPISSHATLYWYQQALGQGPEFLTYFNYEAQPDKSGLPSDRFSAERPEGSISTLTIQRTEQRDSAMYRCASSSGGAGANVLTFGAGSRLTVL.

This rearrangement joins TRBV6-5 to TRBJ2-7; a possible D gene is TRBD2 (5 bases). Germline V lookup: CDR1 MNHEY, CDR2 SVGAGI. Deletions cut 5 bases from V and 3 bases from J, with 8 bases between. This CDR3 contains 12 residues. CDR3 loop: CASSNGLYEQYF. The CDR3 bases are TGTGCCAGCAGTAATGGACTCTACGAGCAGTACTTC.

The chain couples TRBV10-2 to TRBJ2-7; D unclear. Trimming took 7 bases from V and 2 from J, leaving 9 bases between them. Per germline, CDR1 WSHSY and CDR2 SAAADI. This CDR3 is built from 12 residues. The CDR3 is CASKATAYEQYF. CDR3 DNA: TGCGCCAGCAAAGCTACTGCCTACGAGCAGTACTTC.

This chain connects TRBV25-1 to TRBJ1-2, with 10 bases aligning to TRBD1. With 6 bases clipped from V and 5 bases from J, the junction kept 3 bases outside the gene matches. The CDR3 consists of 13 residues. Germline lookup yields CDR1 MGHDK and CDR2 SYGVNS. CDR3 DNA sequence: TGTGCCAGCAGGGACAGGGGGAATTATGGCTACACCTTC. Encoded protein: CASRDRGNYGYTF.

V is TRBV19 and J is TRBJ1-1; maybe TRBD1 (6 bases). The V gene's germline CDR1 is LNHDA and CDR2 SQIVND (reference sequence). V lost 3 bases to trimming and J lost 5 bases, with 10 bases between them. This CDR3 comprises 13 residues. The CDR3 sequence is CASSIPRGTEAFF. CDR3 DNA sequence: TGTGCCAGTAGTATCCCAAGGGGGACTGAAGCTTTCTTT. Full variable domain (remainder filled in from reference TRBV19 and TRBJ1-1): DGGITQSPKYLFRKEGQNVTLSCEQNLNHDAMYWYRQDPGQGLRLIYYSQIVNDFQKGDIAEGYSVSREKKESFPLTVTSAQKNPTAFYLCASSIPRGTEAFFGQGTRLTVV.

The V gene is TRBV2, the J gene TRBJ2-7, with 9 positions matching TRBD1. The V gene's germline CDR1 is SNHLY and CDR2 FYNNEI. This CDR3 is 15 amino acids long. V lost 5 bases to trimming and J lost 0 bases; unmatched junction nucleotides: 5. The CDR3 is CASSPVGQGSYEQYF. The CDR3 nucleotides are TGTGCCAGCAGTCCCGTGGGACAGGGCTCCTACGAGCAGTACTTC.

J is TRBJ2-7 and V is TRBV10-1, with a tentative D call TRBD2 (6 bases). The germline V gene has CDR1 WNHNN and CDR2 SYGVQD (reference sequence). The CDR3 is 15 amino acids. Trimming shortened V by 0 bases and J by 5 bases, and 14 bases separated the two germline ends. Here the CDR3 DNA reads TGCGCCAGCAGTGAGTCGACTAGTATTTGGGACGAGCAGTACTTC. It specifies CASSESTSIWDEQYF.

The V gene is TRBV5-6, the J gene TRBJ2-7; no definite D call. The length of the CDR3 is 11 residues. Between the trimmed V and J ends, which lost 1 base and 7 bases, there was a span of 6 bases. The V gene's germline CDR1 is SGHDT and CDR2 YYEEEE. CDR3: CASSLLGEQYF. As DNA, the CDR3 is TGTGCCAGCAGCTTGCTCGGGGAGCAGTACTTC.

V and J are TRBV7-9 and TRBJ1-4; D is undetermined. This CDR3 spans 13 amino acids. V gave up 3 bases and J gave up 5 bases, with 7 bases separating them. Germline V CDR1 and CDR2: SEHNR, FQNEAQ (reference sequence). DNA of the CDR3: TGTGCCAGCAGCTTGGGCGAAAATGAAAAACTGTTTTTT. Translation: CASSLGENEKLFF.

J is TRBJ2-7 and V is TRBV5-1; TRBD1 aligns across 7 bases. Germline V CDR1 and CDR2: SGHRS, YFSETQ. The CDR3 is 14 residues long. Losses at the gene ends were 3 bases for V and 3 bases for J; bases not matched to a gene: 6. The CDR3 region is CASSSRQGNYEQYF. The CDR3 DNA reads as TGCGCCAGCAGCTCAAGACAGGGAAACTACGAGCAGTACTTC.

The V call is TRBV4-1, the J call TRBJ2-5; 9 nucleotides match TRBD1. Germline V CDR1 and CDR2: MGHRA, YSYEKL. The V and J ends lost 2 bases and 5 bases, in that order; junction bases with no gene match: 6. The CDR3 contains 15 residues. CDR3 loop: CASSQMTGGGETQYF. DNA of the CDR3: TGCGCCAGCAGCCAAATGACAGGGGGAGGTGAGACCCAGTACTTC.

V is TRBV27 and J is TRBJ2-7; 7 bases line up with TRBD1. Germline CDR1 reads MNHEY; CDR2 reads SMNVEV (reference sequence). CDR3 size: 13 residues. V lost 5 bases, J lost 3 bases, and 4 bases stayed unmatched. The CDR3 sequence is CASSGTERYEQYF. The CDR3 region has the DNA TGTGCCAGCAGTGGGACAGAGCGCTACGAGCAGTACTTC.